The 25 T cell receptor beta chains in this list originate from one sample, sequenced in a study of blood T cell repertoires in COVID-19. Sequencing was performed with immunoSEQ multiplex PCR; in TCRdb, only in-frame clones are kept and a portion is missing. The table includes around 140,000 clones, around 87% detected once. Sequenced sample: PBMCs or T cells enriched from blood (not recorded which). Receptor source: a man aged 55-75 years who had recovered from COVID-19.

The gene calls are TRBV6-6 and TRBJ2-4; D unclear. V was cut by 2 bases and J by 0 bases, with 5 bases left in between. The CDR3 consists of 14 residues. Germline values: CDR1 MNHNY, CDR2 SVGAGI (reference sequence). CDR3 region: CASSYGLAKNIQYF. For the CDR3, the DNA is TGTGCCAGCAGTTACGGCCTAGCCAAAAACATTCAGTACTTC.

The rearrangement links TRBV29-1 to TRBJ2-1, with 7 bases that match TRBD2. Losses at the gene ends were 1 base for V and 3 bases for J; bases not matched to a gene: 6. There are 15 residues in the CDR3. Germline-derived CDR1 and CDR2 are SQVTM and ANQGSEA. The DNA for the CDR3 is TGCAGCGTTGAAGCTGGCGGGAGTTTCTACAATGAGCAGTTCTTC. This encodes CSVEAGGSFYNEQFF.

The gene calls are TRBV3-1 (or the pseudogene TRBV3-2) and TRBJ2-5; D not certain. This CDR3 is 13 amino acids long. The germline V and J ends were trimmed by 0 bases and 5 bases, with 7 bases remaining between them. The germline V gene encodes CDR1 LGHDT and CDR2 YNNKEL (reference sequence). The CDR3 nucleotides read TGTGCCAGCAGCCAAGAGGTGAGGGAGACCCAGTACTTC. Its translation is CASSQEVRETQYF.

This chain uses TRBV9 with TRBJ2-3, with D unresolved. The V gene's germline CDR1 is SGDLS and CDR2 YYNGEE. This CDR3 comprises 12 residues. Deletions cut 7 bases from V and 2 bases from J, with 8 bases between. CDR3 nucleotides: TGTGCCAGCTCGACTGTCACAGATACGCAGTATTTT. Its protein product is CASSTVTDTQYF.

V gene TRBV24-1 combines with J gene TRBJ1-4, with 9 positions matching TRBD1. CDR1 is KGHDR, CDR2 SFDVKD, per germline. CDR3 size: 15 residues. The V gene end was trimmed by 3 bases and the J gene end by 7 bases; junction bases not matched to a gene: 5. Here the CDR3 reads CATSDGTGLGEKLFF. The CDR3 DNA sequence: TGTGCCACCAGTGATGGGACAGGGTTGGGTGAAAAACTGTTTTTT.

This chain uses TRBV2 with TRBJ2-3, with D maybe TRBD2 (5 bases). The CDR3 totals 14 residues. The germline V and J ends were trimmed by 6 bases and 0 bases, with 10 bases remaining between them. The germline V gene encodes CDR1 SNHLY and CDR2 FYNNEI. Written as DNA, the CDR3 is TGTGCCAGCAGCGAGAGGACTAGCACAGATACGCAGTATTTT. Protein product: CASSERTSTDTQYF.

The chain links TRBV15 to TRBJ1-5; D unresolved. CDR1 is LNHNV, CDR2 YYDKDF, per germline (reference sequence). The V end was cut by 5 bases, the J end by 0 bases, with 11 bases between. This CDR3 contains 15 residues. CDR3 in amino acids: CATSEARHSNQPQHF. The CDR3 DNA sequence: TGTGCCACCAGCGAAGCCAGGCATAGCAATCAGCCCCAGCATTTT. Full variable domain (missing parts from reference TRBV15 and TRBJ1-5): DAMVIQNPRYQVTQFGKPVTLSCSQTLNHNVMYWYQQKSSQAPKLLFHYYDKDFNNEADTPDNFQSRRPNTSFCFLDIRSPGLGDTAMYLCATSEARHSNQPQHFGDGTRLSIL.

This chain joins TRBV11-3 and TRBJ1-6; no reliable D call. Between the trimmed V and J ends, which lost 4 bases and 10 bases, there was a span of 26 bases. CDR3 length equals 18 residues. Looked up from germline, CDR1 is SGHNT and CDR2 is YENEEA. The CDR3 protein is CASSSPSKEHPKNSPLHF. The DNA for the CDR3 is TGTGCCAGCAGCTCCCCTTCAAAAGAGCACCCTAAAAACTCACCCCTCCACTTT.

The chain carries TRBV20-1 and TRBJ1-5; D not certain. The length of the CDR3 is 12 residues. Germline lookup yields CDR1 DFQATT and CDR2 SNEGSKA (reference sequence). Trimming removed 3 bases from V and 7 bases from J, with 10 bases in between. In DNA, the CDR3 is TGCAGTGCTAGTGACCCTGGCCAGCCCCAGCATTTT. It specifies CSASDPGQPQHF.

The chain couples TRBV18 to TRBJ2-4; D is ambiguous. The V end was cut by 3 bases, the J end by 8 bases, with 11 bases between. Germline-derived CDR1 and CDR2 are KGHSH and LQKENI. The CDR3 has 13 residues. The CDR3 loop reads CASSPIGRDIQYF. CDR3 sequence (DNA): TGTGCCAGCTCACCTATTGGTAGAGACATTCAGTACTTC. Supplemented by reference TRBV18 and TRBJ2-4, the full variable domain reads NAGVMQNPRHLVRRRGQEARLRCSPMKGHSHVYWYRQLPEEGLKFMVYLQKENIIDESGMPKERFSAEFPKEGPSILRIQQVVRGDSAAYFCASSPIGRDIQYFGAGTRLSVL.

CDR3 sequence (DNA): TGTGCCAGCAGCTTGAAGAGACAGTACACCGGGGAGCTGTTTTTT. Amino acids: CASSLKRQYTGELFF. The J gene is TRBJ2-2, the V gene TRBV5-4; possibly TRBD1 for D (5 bases). CDR3 length: 15 residues. V was shortened by 1 base and J by 3 bases, with 10 bases between the two germline ends. Germline values: CDR1 SGHNT, CDR2 YYREEE (reference sequence).

The chain links TRBV5-1 to TRBJ2-1; 8 positions match TRBD1. The ends lost 4 bases at V and 6 bases at J; junction bases unmatched: 3. The CDR3 covers 13 residues. Germline loops: CDR1 SGHRS, CDR2 YFSETQ. The CDR3 region is CASSVQGANEQFF. The DNA for the CDR3 is TGCGCCAGCAGCGTTCAGGGGGCCAATGAGCAGTTCTTC.

The chain's CDR3 is CASSQDPYSYEQYF. The CDR3 DNA follows: TGTGCCAGCAGCCAAGATCCTTACTCCTACGAGCAGTACTTC. The J gene is TRBJ2-7, the V gene TRBV3-1 (or the pseudogene TRBV3-2); the D is unclear. Germline V CDR1 and CDR2: LGHDT, YNNKEL (reference sequence). CDR3 size: 14 residues. Between the trimmed V and J ends, which lost 0 bases and 0 bases, there was a span of 6 bases.

J is TRBJ1-4 and V is TRBV6-5; D unresolved. This CDR3 comprises 15 residues. Germline-derived CDR1 and CDR2 are MNHEY and SVGAGI. Trimming removed 0 bases from V and 4 bases from J, with 9 bases in between. The CDR3 sequence is CASSYSRRNNEKLFF. DNA of the CDR3: TGTGCCAGCAGTTACTCGAGGCGGAATAATGAAAAACTGTTTTTT.

This clone was found once. In nucleotides, the CDR3 is TGCGCCAGCAGCCAAGATCCGGGGACAGGCCTTGAGACCCAGTACTTC. Its translation is CASSQDPGTGLETQYF. The rearrangement joins TRBV4-1 to TRBJ2-5; 8 bases fit TRBD1. V lost 0 bases, J lost 5 bases, and 8 bases stayed unmatched. Germline V lookup: CDR1 MGHRA, CDR2 YSYEKL. The CDR3 spans 16 residues.

The rearrangement links TRBV11-2 to TRBJ1-4; 7 nucleotides line up with TRBD1. V was clipped by 3 bases and J by 4 bases; unmatched bases: 5. The CDR3 covers 15 residues. The germline gives CDR1 SGHAT, CDR2 FQNNGV. The CDR3 loop is CASSFRDRRNEKLFF. The DNA of the CDR3 is TGTGCCAGCAGCTTCCGGGACAGACGTAATGAAAAACTGTTTTTT.

V is TRBV10-1 and J is TRBJ1-1; D perhaps matches TRBD1 (6 bases). The CDR3 runs to 13 residues. The V end lost 6 bases, the J end lost 3 bases, and 11 bases lay between the germline ends. The germline gives CDR1 WNHNN, CDR2 SYGVQD (reference sequence). The CDR3 coding sequence is TGCGCCAGCAGAAGACAGGTTGACACTGAAGCTTTCTTT. Translating it yields CASRRQVDTEAFF.

This chain connects TRBV7-9 to TRBJ1-2, with unresolved D. There are 15 residues in the CDR3. The V gene's germline CDR1 is SEHNR and CDR2 FQNEAQ (reference sequence). V was trimmed by 5 bases and J by 4 bases, leaving 17 bases between them. The CDR3 is CASSGNDGYLYGYTF. The CDR3 nucleotides are TGTGCCAGCAGCGGTAACGACGGGTACCTCTATGGCTACACCTTC.

The chain links TRBV2 to TRBJ1-1; a weak D match, TRBD1 (5 bases). The CDR3 has 12 residues. The ends were cut back, 9 bases at V and 0 bases at J, with 8 bases in the middle. Looked up from germline, CDR1 is SNHLY and CDR2 is FYNNEI. CDR3 bases: TGTGCCAGGTCGACAGTGAACACTGAAGCTTTCTTT. It translates to CARSTVNTEAFF.

In its sample, this clone was seen once. The chain uses TRBV30 and TRBJ2-7; possible D gene TRBD2, 6 bases. The CDR3 totals 13 residues. Germline V gene lookup returns CDR1 GTSNPN and CDR2 SVGIG (reference sequence). The V gene lost 1 base and the J gene lost 3 bases, with 10 bases spanning the gap. The CDR3 DNA follows: TGTGCCTGGAGTGGTTTCGGGGGCTACGAGCAGTACTTC. Translated: CAWSGFGGYEQYF.

The CDR3, as DNA: TGTGCCAGCAATCTGGGGGCGGGTACTGAAGCTTTCTTT. This codes for CASNLGAGTEAFF. The J gene is TRBJ1-1, the V gene TRBV6-5; TRBD1 might be the D (6 bases). CDR3 size: 13 residues. Germline CDR1 reads MNHEY; CDR2 reads SVGAGI. V gave up 7 bases and J gave up 5 bases, with 14 bases separating them.

In its sample, this clone was seen a few times. The genes are TRBV4-1 and TRBJ1-2, with D possibly matching TRBD1 (5 bases). The CDR3 is 15 amino acids. Looked up from germline, CDR1 is MGHRA and CDR2 is YSYEKL. V shed 0 bases and J shed 3 bases, with 11 bases lying between them. The DNA for the CDR3 is TGCGCCAGCAGCCAAGAGGCAGGGTTGGACTATGGCTACACCTTC. Translation: CASSQEAGLDYGYTF.

This chain links TRBV9 with TRBJ2-7; 11 positions match TRBD2. CDR3 size: 15 residues. The germline V gene encodes CDR1 SGDLS and CDR2 YYNGEE. V dropped 0 bases and J dropped 5; count of bases not matched to a gene: 4. The chain's CDR3 is CASSVALGLADEQYF. In nucleotides, the CDR3 is TGTGCCAGCAGCGTAGCCCTGGGACTAGCGGACGAGCAGTACTTC.

This clone was seen only once. The DNA of the CDR3 is TGTGCCAGCAGACAGGGGGAAGGTCCTGAAGCTTTCTTT. Protein sequence: CASRQGEGPEAFF. The chain couples TRBV2 to TRBJ1-1, with 8 positions matching TRBD1. After removal of 6 bases from V and 6 bases from J, the junction contained 6 bases not matched to a gene. In germline, CDR1 is SNHLY, CDR2 FYNNEI. The CDR3 contains 13 residues.

V is TRBV2 and J is TRBJ1-1, with D uncertain. The CDR3 contains 13 residues. The V end was cut by 4 bases, the J end by 0 bases, with 6 bases between. CDR1 and CDR2 from the germline V gene are SNHLY and FYNNEI. CDR3 sequence reads: CASSADMNTEAFF. The CDR3, as DNA: TGTGCCAGCAGTGCAGACATGAACACTGAAGCTTTCTTT.